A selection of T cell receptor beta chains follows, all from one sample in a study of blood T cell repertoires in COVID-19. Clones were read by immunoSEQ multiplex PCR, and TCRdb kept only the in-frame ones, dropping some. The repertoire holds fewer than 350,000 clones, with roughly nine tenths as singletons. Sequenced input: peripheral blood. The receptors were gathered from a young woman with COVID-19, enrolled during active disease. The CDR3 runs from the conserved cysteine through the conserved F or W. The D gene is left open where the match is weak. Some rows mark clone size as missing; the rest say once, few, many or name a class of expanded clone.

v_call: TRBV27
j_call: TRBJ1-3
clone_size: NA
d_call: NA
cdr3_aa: CASSLLGGTSGNTIYF
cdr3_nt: TGTGCCAGCAGTTTATTAGGGGGAACCTCTGGAAACACCATATATTTT

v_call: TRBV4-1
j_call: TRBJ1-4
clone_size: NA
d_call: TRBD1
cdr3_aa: CASSRGQANEKLFF
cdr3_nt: TGCGCCAGCAGCAGAGGACAGGCTAATGAAAAACTGTTTTTT

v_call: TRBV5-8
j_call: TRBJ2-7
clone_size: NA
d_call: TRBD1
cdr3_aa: CASSRGQLSSYEQYF
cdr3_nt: TGTGCCAGCAGCAGGGGACAGCTCAGCTCCTACGAGCAGTACTTC

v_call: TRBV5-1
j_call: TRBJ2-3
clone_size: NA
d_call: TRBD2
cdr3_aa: CASRPLAGGGLDTQYF
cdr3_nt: TGCGCCAGCAGGCCACTAGCGGGGGGAGGATTAGATACGCAGTATTTT

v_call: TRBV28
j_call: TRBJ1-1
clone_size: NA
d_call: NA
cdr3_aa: CASYSVNTEAFF
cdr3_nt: TGTGCCAGCTACTCGGTGAACACTGAAGCTTTCTTT

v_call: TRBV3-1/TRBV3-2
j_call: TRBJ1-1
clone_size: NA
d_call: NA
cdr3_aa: CASSLLQVVSTGQNEAFF
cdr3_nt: TGTGCCAGCAGCCTTCTTCAGGTAGTATCGACAGGCCAAAATGAAGCTTTCTTT

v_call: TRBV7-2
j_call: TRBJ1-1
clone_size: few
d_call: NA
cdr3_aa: CASSLLGARATEAFF
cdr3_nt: TGTGCCAGCAGCTTACTAGGGGCGAGAGCCACTGAAGCTTTCTTT

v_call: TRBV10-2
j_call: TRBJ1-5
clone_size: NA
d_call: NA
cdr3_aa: CASSESWQNQPQHF
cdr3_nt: TGCGCCAGCAGTGAGTCTTGGCAGAATCAGCCCCAGCATTTT

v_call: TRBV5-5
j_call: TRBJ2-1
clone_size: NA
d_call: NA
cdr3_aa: CASSLDFTGAYNEQFF
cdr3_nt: TGTGCCAGCAGCTTGGATTTTACGGGAGCCTACAATGAGCAGTTCTTC

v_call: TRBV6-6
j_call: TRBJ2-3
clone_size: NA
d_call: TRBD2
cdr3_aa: CASYVSGGAADTQYF
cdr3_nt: TGTGCCAGCTACGTTAGCGGGGGGGCCGCAGATACGCAGTATTTT

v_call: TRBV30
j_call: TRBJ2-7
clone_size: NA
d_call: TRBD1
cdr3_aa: CAWKLQGAYEQYF
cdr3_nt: TGTGCCTGGAAATTACAGGGGGCCTACGAGCAGTACTTC

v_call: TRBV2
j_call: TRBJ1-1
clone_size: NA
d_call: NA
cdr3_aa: CASSEDPGRNTEAFF
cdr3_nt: TGTGCCAGCAGTGAAGACCCGGGTAGGAACACTGAAGCTTTCTTT

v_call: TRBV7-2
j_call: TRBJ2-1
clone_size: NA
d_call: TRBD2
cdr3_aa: CASQRGGSYNEQFF
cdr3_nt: TGTGCCAGCCAGCGGGGGGGATCCTACAATGAGCAGTTCTTC

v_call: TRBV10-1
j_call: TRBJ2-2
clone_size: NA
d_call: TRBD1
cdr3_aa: CASSSGQPTGELFF
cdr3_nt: TGCGCCAGCAGCTCGGGACAGCCCACCGGGGAGCTGTTTTTT

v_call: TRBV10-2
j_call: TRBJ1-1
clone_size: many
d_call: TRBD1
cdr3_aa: CASRAGTGVLAEAFF
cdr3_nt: TGCGCCAGCAGAGCCGGGACAGGGGTTTTAGCTGAAGCTTTCTTT

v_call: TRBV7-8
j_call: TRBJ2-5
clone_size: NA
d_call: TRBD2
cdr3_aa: CASSPLAGEQETQYF
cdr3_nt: TGTGCCAGCAGCCCTTTAGCGGGGGAGCAAGAGACCCAGTACTTC

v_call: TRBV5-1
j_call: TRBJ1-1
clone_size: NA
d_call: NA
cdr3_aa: CASSVDSYTEAFF
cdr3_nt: TGCGCCAGCAGCGTGGACTCGTACACTGAAGCTTTCTTT

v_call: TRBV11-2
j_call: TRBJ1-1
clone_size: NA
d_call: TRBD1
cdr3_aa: CASRRINQGGTEAFF
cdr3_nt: TGTGCCAGCAGAAGGATTAACCAGGGGGGCACTGAAGCTTTCTTT

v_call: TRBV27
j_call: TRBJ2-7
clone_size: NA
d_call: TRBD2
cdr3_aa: CASRLAGGFDEQYF
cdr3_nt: TGTGCCTCCAGACTAGCGGGGGGGTTCGACGAGCAGTACTTC

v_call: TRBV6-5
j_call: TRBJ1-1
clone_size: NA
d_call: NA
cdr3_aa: CASIEQPNTEAFF
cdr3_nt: TGTGCCAGCATCGAACAACCGAACACTGAAGCTTTCTTT

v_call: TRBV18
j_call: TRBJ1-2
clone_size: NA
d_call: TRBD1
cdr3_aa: CASSPQGTANYGYTF
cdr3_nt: TGTGCCAGCTCACCACAAGGGACAGCTAACTATGGCTACACCTTC

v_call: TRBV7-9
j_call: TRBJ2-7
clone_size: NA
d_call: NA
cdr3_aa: CASSPTRGYEQYF
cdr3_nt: TGTGCCAGCAGTCCCACCAGGGGCTACGAGCAGTACTTC

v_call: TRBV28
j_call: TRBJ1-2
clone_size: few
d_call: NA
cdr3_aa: CASTPNRVGGYTF
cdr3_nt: TGTGCCAGCACGCCGAACAGGGTGGGGGGCTACACCTTC

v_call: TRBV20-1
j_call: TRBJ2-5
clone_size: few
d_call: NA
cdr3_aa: CSASTRGLETQYF
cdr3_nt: TGCAGTGCTAGTACGCGCGGACTAGAGACCCAGTACTTC

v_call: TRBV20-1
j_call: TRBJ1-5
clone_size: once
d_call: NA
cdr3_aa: CSAREYQPQHF
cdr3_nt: TGCAGTGCTAGGGAGTATCAGCCCCAGCATTTT

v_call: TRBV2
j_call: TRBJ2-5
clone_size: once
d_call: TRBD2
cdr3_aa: CASSGLIAGGQETQYF
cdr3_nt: TGTGCCAGCAGTGGTTTGATAGCGGGGGGCCAAGAGACCCAGTACTTC

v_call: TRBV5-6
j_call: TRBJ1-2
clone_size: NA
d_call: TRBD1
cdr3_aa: CASYTGGWDGYTF
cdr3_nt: TGTGCCAGCTACACAGGGGGCTGGGATGGCTACACCTTC

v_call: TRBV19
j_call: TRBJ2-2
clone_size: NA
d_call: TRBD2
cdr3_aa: CASRSHGGANTGELFF
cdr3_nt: TGTGCCAGTAGATCGCATGGGGGGGCGAACACCGGGGAGCTGTTTTTT

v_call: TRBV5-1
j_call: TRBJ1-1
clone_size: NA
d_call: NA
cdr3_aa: CASSPVAGMNTEAFF
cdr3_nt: TGCGCCAGCAGCCCCGTAGCTGGAATGAACACTGAAGCTTTCTTT

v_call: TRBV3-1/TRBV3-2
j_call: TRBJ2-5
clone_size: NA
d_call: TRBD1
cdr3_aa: CASSQGGTGVEETQYF
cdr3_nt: TGTGCCAGCAGCCAAGGGGGAACAGGGGTAGAAGAGACCCAGTACTTC

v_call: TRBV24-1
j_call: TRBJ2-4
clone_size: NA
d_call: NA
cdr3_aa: CATSDVQRDIQYF
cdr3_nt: TGTGCCACCAGTGACGTACAGCGGGACATTCAGTACTTC

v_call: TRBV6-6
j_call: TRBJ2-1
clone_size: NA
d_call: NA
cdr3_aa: CASSSLNYNEQFF
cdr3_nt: TGTGCCAGCAGTTCCCTAAACTACAATGAGCAGTTCTTC

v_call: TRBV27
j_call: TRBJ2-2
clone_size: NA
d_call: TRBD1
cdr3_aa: CASSIQGAGTGELFF
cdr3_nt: TGTGCCAGCAGCATACAGGGGGCGGGCACCGGGGAGCTGTTTTTT

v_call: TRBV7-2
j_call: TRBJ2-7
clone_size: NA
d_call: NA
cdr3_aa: CASSFRTVGGLVPYEQYF
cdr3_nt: TGTGCCAGCAGCTTTCGGACGGTGGGGGGTTTGGTCCCCTACGAGCAGTACTTC

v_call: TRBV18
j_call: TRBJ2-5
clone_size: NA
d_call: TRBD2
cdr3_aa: CASSPPGSGGLLAETQYF
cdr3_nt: TGTGCCAGCTCACCACCAGGTAGCGGGGGGCTTCTCGCAGAGACCCAGTACTTC

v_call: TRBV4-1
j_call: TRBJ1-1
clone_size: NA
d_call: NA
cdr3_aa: CASSRGLRDTEAFF
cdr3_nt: TGCGCCAGCAGCCGAGGGTTGAGAGACACTGAAGCTTTCTTT

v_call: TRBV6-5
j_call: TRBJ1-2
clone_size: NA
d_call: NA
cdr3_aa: CASSRMGGNYGYTF
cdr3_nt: TGTGCCAGCAGCAGGATGGGGGGGAACTATGGCTACACCTTC

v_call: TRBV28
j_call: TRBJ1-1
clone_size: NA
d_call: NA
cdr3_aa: CASTLSRVGEAFF
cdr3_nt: TGTGCCAGCACTTTAAGCAGGGTCGGGGAAGCTTTCTTT

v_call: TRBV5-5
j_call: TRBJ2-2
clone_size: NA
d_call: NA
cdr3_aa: CASSLPGLNTGELFF
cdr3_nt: TGTGCCAGCAGCTTGCCAGGACTGAACACCGGGGAGCTGTTTTTT

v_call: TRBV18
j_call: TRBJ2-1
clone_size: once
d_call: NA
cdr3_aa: CASSLYDSAYNEQFF
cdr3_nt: TGTGCCAGCTCACTCTACGACAGCGCTTACAATGAGCAGTTCTTC

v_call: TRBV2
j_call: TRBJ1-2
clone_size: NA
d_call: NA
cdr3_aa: CAGQEEGGYTF
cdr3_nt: TGTGCCGGCCAAGAAGAGGGCGGCTACACCTTC

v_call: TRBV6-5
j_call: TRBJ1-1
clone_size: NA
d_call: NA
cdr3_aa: CASSYSGGGGTEAFF
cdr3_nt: TGTGCCAGCAGTTACTCGGGCGGGGGAGGCACTGAAGCTTTCTTT

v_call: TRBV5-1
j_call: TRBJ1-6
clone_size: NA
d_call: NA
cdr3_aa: CASSLVGARSPLHF
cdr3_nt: TGCGCCAGCAGCTTGGTAGGGGCGCGGTCACCCCTCCACTTT

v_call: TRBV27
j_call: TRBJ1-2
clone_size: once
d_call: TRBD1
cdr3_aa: CASSLFYGQGYGYTF
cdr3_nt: TGTGCCAGCAGTTTATTCTATGGACAGGGGTATGGCTACACCTTC

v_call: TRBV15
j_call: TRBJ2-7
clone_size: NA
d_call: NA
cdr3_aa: CATSRDRAGSYEQYF
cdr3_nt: TGTGCCACCAGCAGAGATCGGGCGGGCTCCTACGAGCAGTACTTC

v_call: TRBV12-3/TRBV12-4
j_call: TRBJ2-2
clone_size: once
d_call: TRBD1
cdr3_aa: CAIQQGTGELFF
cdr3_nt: TGTGCCATTCAACAGGGGACCGGGGAGCTGTTTTTT

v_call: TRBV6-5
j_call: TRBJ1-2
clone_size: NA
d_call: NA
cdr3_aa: CASSREDYGYTF
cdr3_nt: TGTGCCAGCAGTCGCGAGGACTATGGCTACACCTTC

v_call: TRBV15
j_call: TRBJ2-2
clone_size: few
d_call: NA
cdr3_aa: CATSREPTGTGELFF
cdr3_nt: TGTGCCACCAGCAGAGAACCGACAGGCACCGGGGAGCTGTTTTTT

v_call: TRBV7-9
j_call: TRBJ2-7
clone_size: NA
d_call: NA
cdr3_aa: CASSLDRGFEQYF
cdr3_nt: TGTGCCAGCAGCTTAGACCGCGGATTCGAGCAGTACTTC

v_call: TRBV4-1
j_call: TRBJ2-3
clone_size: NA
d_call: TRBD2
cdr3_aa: CASSLSGGGTDTQYF
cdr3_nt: TGCGCCAGCAGCCTTAGCGGGGGGGGCACAGATACGCAGTATTTT

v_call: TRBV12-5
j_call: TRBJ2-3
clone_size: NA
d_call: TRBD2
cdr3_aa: CASGLVGGGGDTQYF
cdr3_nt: TGTGCTAGTGGTTTGGTAGGCGGGGGAGGTGATACGCAGTATTTT

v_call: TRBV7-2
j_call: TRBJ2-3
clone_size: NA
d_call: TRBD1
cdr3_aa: CASSRGQGRQYF
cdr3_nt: TGTGCCAGCAGCCGGGGACAGGGAAGGCAGTATTTT